This TCR beta chain derives from a study of blood T cell repertoires in COVID-19. Whole-study context: There were acute and convalescent COVID-19 samples, and they came from the United States, Italy and Spain. T cells, B-cell-depleted T cells, or PBMCs supplied cDNA or gDNA.

In the original workflow: Reference gene primer amplification gave nucleated cell count estimates. Data came from immunoSEQ multiplex PCR; TCRdb stores just in-frame clones and leaves some out. That table supplies the V and J calls and clone size; D and trimming were determined from the DNA. This repertoire shows under 300,000 clones, just under 90% found once; its top ten account for roughly 3.3%. The receptor's source is a woman between 40 and 55 years old with acute or convalescent COVID-19. Sequenced material: peripheral blood.

The CDR3 protein is CATSRDVNRVEQYV. CDR3 DNA: TGTGCCACCAGCAGAGATGTAAACAGGGTTGAGCAGTACGTC. The genes are TRBV15 and TRBJ2-7, with a weak D call TRBD1 (6 bases). Germline-derived CDR1 and CDR2 are LNHNV and YYDKDF (reference sequence). There are 14 residues in the CDR3. Trimming shortened V by 0 bases and J by 7 bases, and 13 bases separated the two germline ends.